The 9 T cell receptor beta chains in this list originate from one sample, sequenced in a study of blood T cell repertoires in COVID-19 (dated by TCRdb to 2018 to 2021). Libraries were built with the immunoSEQ multiplex PCR assay. TCRdb provides this immuneACCESS table in a form limited to in-frame rearrangements. Some clones are lacking; in checked studies, under half of them reflect an unresolved V gene, and why the rest are absent is not known. The sample contains about 270,000 clones, more than 70% of them found a single time. Jointly, the top ten make up about 2.5% of the sample. The sequencing sample was made of peripheral blood. The receptors derive from a woman between 45 and 65 years old with acute or convalescent COVID-19.

This clone was seen a single time. The rearrangement joins TRBV5-8 to TRBJ1-5; D gene uncertain. CDR1 and CDR2 from the germline V gene are SGHTS and YDEGEE. Trimming removed 4 bases at V and 6 bases at J, with 20 bases between. CDR3 length: 16 residues. CDR3 residues: CASSHHSPVVGQPQHF. DNA for the CDR3: TGTGCCAGCAGCCATCACAGCCCCGTAGTTGGTCAGCCCCAGCATTTT.

This chain connects TRBV3-1 (or the pseudogene TRBV3-2) to TRBJ2-1; D is possibly TRBD2 (6 bases). Germline V gene sequence: CDR1 LGHDT, CDR2 YNNKEL (reference sequence). This CDR3 has 18 amino acids. Between the trimmed V and J ends, which lost 1 base and 10 bases, there was a span of 26 bases. The DNA of the CDR3 is TGTGCCAGCAGCCAAGGCACCATGAGGGTTTTTGGGGACTCCGAGCAGTTCTTC. The encoded protein is CASSQGTMRVFGDSEQFF.

The rearrangement links TRBV28 to TRBJ2-7; the D is unclear. The V gene lost 2 bases and the J gene lost 0 bases, with 5 bases spanning the gap. Germline V CDR1 and CDR2: MDHEN, SYDVKM. The CDR3 loop spans 13 amino acids. The CDR3 DNA reads TGTGCCAGCAGTTTACCCAGCTCCTACGAGCAGTACTTC. Residues: CASSLPSSYEQYF.

V and J are TRBV11-1 and TRBJ2-1; TRBD2 agrees at 10 bases. This CDR3 spans 15 amino acids. After removal of 5 bases from V and 5 bases from J, the junction contained 6 bases not matched to a gene. Germline V gene sequence: CDR1 SGHAT, CDR2 FQDESV (reference sequence). CDR3 bases: TGTGCCAGCAGCCCCGGACTAGCGGTTAACAATGAGCAGTTCTTC. Encoded protein: CASSPGLAVNNEQFF.

J is TRBJ1-4 and V is TRBV6-1; D may be TRBD1 (5 bases). Germline CDR1 is MNHNS and CDR2 is SASEGT. The CDR3 totals 13 residues. V lost 3 bases and J lost 12, with 14 bases in between. CDR3 protein: CASSDRVSLELFF. For the CDR3, the DNA is TGTGCCAGCAGTGACAGGGTGTCGTTGGAACTGTTTTTT.

CDR3: CASSPIAGISYEQYF. CDR3 nucleotide sequence: TGTGCCAGCAGCCCAATAGCGGGAATATCCTACGAGCAGTACTTC. The chain has TRBV11-2 and TRBJ2-7; 8 positions match TRBD2. Germline assignment: CDR1 SGHAT and CDR2 FQNNGV. V lost 5 bases, J lost 1 base, and 7 bases stayed unmatched. This CDR3 is built from 15 residues.

This sequence joins TRBV5-1 and TRBJ2-7, with 12 bases lining up with TRBD2. CDR3 size: 15 residues. V shed 0 bases and J 4 bases; nucleotides not matched to a gene: 2. Germline V gene data show CDR1 as SGHRS and CDR2 as YFSETQ. CDR3 region: CASSLVTSGSYEQYF. CDR3 in DNA: TGCGCCAGCAGCTTGGTGACTAGCGGGAGTTACGAGCAGTACTTC.

V usage is TRBV7-8 and J usage is TRBJ2-3; the D is unclear. Germline V gives CDR1 SGHVS, CDR2 FQNEAQ. Trimming removed 5 bases from V and 5 bases from J, with 11 bases in between. The CDR3 is made up of 13 amino acids. CDR3 in amino acids: CASSTARGDTQYF. Written as DNA, the CDR3 is TGTGCCAGCAGCACCGCACGAGGAGATACGCAGTATTTT.

This sequence joins TRBV11-2 and TRBJ2-5; TRBD1 matches at 9 bases. The CDR3 totals 16 residues. The germline gives CDR1 SGHAT, CDR2 FQNNGV. Trimming cost V 1 base and J 5 bases; bases outside gene matches: 8. CDR3 in DNA: TGTGCCAGCAGCTTAGTAGGGACAGGGATTAGGGAGACCCAGTACTTC. It translates to CASSLVGTGIRETQYF.